This entry features one T cell receptor (beta chain) sequence. Germline lookup yields CDR1 MDHEN and CDR2 SYDVKM. V shed 3 bases and J shed 6 bases, with 12 bases lying between them. The CDR3 length is 13 residues. This entry is derived from a study of blood T cell repertoires in COVID-19. About the research overall: Italy, Spain and the United States were the sources of the convalescent and acute COVID-19 samples. T cells, B-cell-depleted T cells, or PBMCs provided the cDNA or gDNA that served as material.

In the original workflow: Cell counts per sample came from amplifying reference gene primers. The assay was immunoSEQ multiplex PCR, and TCRdb's table has in-frame clones only and misses some. For V, J and clone size, that table is used; D and trimming come from the DNA. The profile shows roughly 250,000 clones, about 89% of them singletons. The genes are TRBV28 and TRBJ2-7; D remains unclear. Sequenced input: peripheral blood. The origin of this receptor is a man aged 30-40 years with acute or convalescent COVID-19. Written as DNA, the CDR3 is TGTGCCAGCAGTTTCACGAGGTCTCGCGAGCAGTACTTC. Protein sequence: CASSFTRSREQYF.